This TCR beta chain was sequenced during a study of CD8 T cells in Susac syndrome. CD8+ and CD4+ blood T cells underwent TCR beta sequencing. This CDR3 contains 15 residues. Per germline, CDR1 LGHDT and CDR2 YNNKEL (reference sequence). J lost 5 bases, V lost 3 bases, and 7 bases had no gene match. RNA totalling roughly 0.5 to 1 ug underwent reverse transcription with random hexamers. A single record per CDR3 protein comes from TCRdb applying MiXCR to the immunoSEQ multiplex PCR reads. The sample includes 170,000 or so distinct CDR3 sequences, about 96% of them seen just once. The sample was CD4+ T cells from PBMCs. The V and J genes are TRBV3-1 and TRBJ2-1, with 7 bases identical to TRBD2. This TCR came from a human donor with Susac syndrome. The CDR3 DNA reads TGTGCCAGCAGCCAGGGGGGGTTGCAGCACAATGAGCAGTTCTTC. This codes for CASSQGGLQHNEQFF.